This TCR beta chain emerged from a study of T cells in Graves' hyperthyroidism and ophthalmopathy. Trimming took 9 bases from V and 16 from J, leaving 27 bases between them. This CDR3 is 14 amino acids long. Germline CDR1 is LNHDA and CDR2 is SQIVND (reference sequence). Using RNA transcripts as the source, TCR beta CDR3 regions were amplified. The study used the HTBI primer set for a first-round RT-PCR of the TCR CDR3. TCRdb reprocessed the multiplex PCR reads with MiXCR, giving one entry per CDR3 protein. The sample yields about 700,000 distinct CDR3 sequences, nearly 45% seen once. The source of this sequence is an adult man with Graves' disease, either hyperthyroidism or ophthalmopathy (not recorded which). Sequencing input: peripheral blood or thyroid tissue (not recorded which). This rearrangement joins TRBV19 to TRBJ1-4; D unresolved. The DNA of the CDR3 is TGTGCCAGCCACAATGGACTTAACCGAGTTTCAAAGTTTTTT. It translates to CASHNGLNRVSKFF.